This T cell receptor (beta chain) came from a study of cytomegalovirus exposure and HLA in healthy donors. Whole-study findings and limits: The tendency of first-cohort TCR clusters to co-occur in the 120 or so validation repertoires emerged from a later analysis. Researchers counted about 150 TCR beta chains as cytomegalovirus-associated. Most observed TCR sequences were rare, whereas some public TCRs were detected in many donors.

Data came from immunoSEQ multiplex PCR; TCRdb stores just in-frame clones and leaves some out. The sample yields under 60,000 clones, 88% seen once. The CDR3 runs 14 residues. V gave up 4 bases and J gave up 2 bases, with 12 bases separating them. Germline V lookup: CDR1 SGHDN, CDR2 FVKESK. About this clone: Its antigen remains unidentified.

The TCR was taken from a woman in her 30s in good health and CMV-seronegative. Sequenced material: PBMCs. The gene calls are TRBV14 and TRBJ2-7; no definite D call. This CDR3 is CASSRLTRPYEQYF. In DNA, the CDR3 is TGTGCCAGCAGCCGCCTTACCAGGCCCTACGAGCAGTACTTC. The full variable domain, in which reference TRBV14 and TRBJ2-7 provide the parts outside the CDR3, is EAGVTQFPSHSVIEKGQTVTLRCDPISGHDNLYWYRRVMGKEIKFLLHFVKESKQDESGMPNNRFLAERTGGTYSTLKVQPAELEDSGVYFCASSRLTRPYEQYFGPGTRLTVT.